A selection of T cell receptor beta chains follows, all from one sample in a study of cytotoxic CD8 clonotypes in ibrutinib-treated CLL. The table came from immunoSEQ multiplex PCR; TCRdb's copy has only in-frame clones and leaves some out. The sample contains approximately 70,000 clones, 65% to 85% of which appear only once. Source: PBMCs, taken at disease progression, from a patient treated with ibrutinib. These receptors originate from a human donor with chronic lymphocytic leukemia. CDR3s include the opening cysteine and the closing phenylalanine or tryptophan. Fields, in order: CDR3 DNA, CDR3 protein, clone size, D gene, V gene, J gene. A D gene is named only where the DNA matches it firmly. Clone size is not always given. Where it is, it says once, few, many or a class for expanded clones.

TGTGCCAGCACCCAATCGGGCAGGGTCTACGAGCAGTACTTC	CASTQSGRVYEQYF	once	.	TRBV2	TRBJ2-7
TGTGCCAGTAGTTCTCAAGGACAGGGGTTGGGGCAGCCCCAGCATTTT	CASSSQGQGLGQPQHF	.	TRBD1	TRBV19	TRBJ1-5
TGTGCCAGCCGACAGGAGGGGTATGGCTACACCTTC	CASRQEGYGYTF	.	.	TRBV27	TRBJ1-2
TGCGCCAGCAGTTCCCAAAGGTCTAGCACAGATACGCAGTATTTT	CASSSQRSSTDTQYF	.	.	TRBV5-1	TRBJ2-3
TGTGCCAGCAACCGGGGAAACTCCTACAATGAGCAGTTCTTC	CASNRGNSYNEQFF	.	.	TRBV6-5	TRBJ2-1
TGTGCCAGCCAACAGGGAGGCAATCAGCCCCAGCATTTT	CASQQGGNQPQHF	.	.	TRBV18	TRBJ1-5
TGTGCCAGCAGCCTTCAACCAGGGCCTAGCCCCTACGAGCAGTACTTC	CASSLQPGPSPYEQYF	.	.	TRBV4-2	TRBJ2-7
TGTGCCATCAAAGGTAGCCAGGCGGCGGAGACCCAGTACTTC	CAIKGSQAAETQYF	.	.	TRBV10-3	TRBJ2-5
TGTGCCTGGAGTGTATGGGGGGACCTCTACAATGAGCAGTTCTTC	CAWSVWGDLYNEQFF	.	.	TRBV30	TRBJ2-1
TGTGCCAGCAGTGAAGAAGCGGGGGCATTCGATGAGCAGTTCTTC	CASSEEAGAFDEQFF	.	TRBD2	TRBV6-1	TRBJ2-1
TGTGCCAGTAGTCGGAGGTCCCAAGAGACCCAGTACTTC	CASSRRSQETQYF	.	.	TRBV19	TRBJ2-5
TGTGCCAGTAAAGAAGACTGGACGGGCGAGGGCTACACCTTC	CASKEDWTGEGYTF	.	.	TRBV19	TRBJ1-2
TGCGCCAGCAGCCAAAGAGTTGGAGGGAGTGACTCACCCCTCCACTTT	CASSQRVGGSDSPLHF	.	.	TRBV4-1	TRBJ1-6
TGTGCCAGCTTAAGGACAGGGGGTACGGTAAAACTGTTTTTT	CASLRTGGTVKLFF	.	TRBD1	TRBV2	TRBJ1-4
TGCGCCAGCAGCCAAGTGGGGGCGAGGAACACTGAAGCTTTCTTT	CASSQVGARNTEAFF	.	.	TRBV4-1	TRBJ1-1
TGTGCCAGCAGTTTGCAACAGGGTGGCCAGCCCCAGCATTTT	CASSLQQGGQPQHF	.	.	TRBV27	TRBJ1-5
TGTGCCAGCAGACCGGTAGCGGGAATCGGTAATGAGCAGTTCTTC	CASRPVAGIGNEQFF	.	TRBD2	TRBV6-4	TRBJ2-1
TGTGCCAGCAGCCAAGATAGACTAGCGGGGGTCCTACCCCAAGAGACCCAGTACTTC	CASSQDRLAGVLPQETQYF	.	TRBD2	TRBV4-2	TRBJ2-5
TGCGCCAGCAGCTTGCTGTCAGGGGGAGAAGAGACCCAGTACTTC	CASSLLSGGEETQYF	once	TRBD1	TRBV5-1	TRBJ2-5
TGTGCCACCAGCAGAGATTACGAGTCAGTCTATGGCTACACCTTC	CATSRDYESVYGYTF	.	.	TRBV15	TRBJ1-2
TGTGCCAGCAGCTTAGGGACAGCCAATTCACCCCTCCACTTT	CASSLGTANSPLHF	.	.	TRBV11-2	TRBJ1-6
TGTGCCAGCAGCTTGGGGTTCCCTCAGCGGGGTGTCCTCCTCTACGAGCAGTACTTC	CASSLGFPQRGVLLYEQYF	.	TRBD2	TRBV5-4	TRBJ2-7
TGTGCCAGCAGCCAAGATTGGAGCGTCGAGCAGTACTTC	CASSQDWSVEQYF	many	.	TRBV4-2	TRBJ2-7
TGTGCCAGCAGTTACGAGACAGGAGCTTATAATTCACCCCTCCACTTT	CASSYETGAYNSPLHF	.	.	TRBV7-2	TRBJ1-6
TGTGCCTGGAGGGGTGGGCCAGGGGATAAGGGGACCCAGTACTTC	CAWRGGPGDKGTQYF	once	.	TRBV30	TRBJ2-5
TGCGCCAGCAGCTTGATGGGCAGTTCGAACACCGGGGAGCTGTTTTTT	CASSLMGSSNTGELFF	.	.	TRBV5-1	TRBJ2-2
TGTGCCAGCAGTTACCGGACAGGGGCGGTCGAGCAGTACTTC	CASSYRTGAVEQYF	.	TRBD1	TRBV6-5	TRBJ2-7
TGTGCCAGCAGCCCTCGGGGGGACGGGGAGCTGTTTTTT	CASSPRGDGELFF	.	TRBD2	TRBV11-2	TRBJ2-2
TGTGCCAGTAGTATGGGGCAATTTGGAGACATTCAGTACTTC	CASSMGQFGDIQYF	.	.	TRBV19	TRBJ2-4
TGCAGCGTTGTTTGGCTTTACAATGAGCAGTTCTTC	CSVVWLYNEQFF	.	.	TRBV29-1	TRBJ2-1
TGTGCCATCAGTGAGTCGGGGGGACAGGGTTCCTACGAGCAGTACTTC	CAISESGGQGSYEQYF	.	TRBD1	TRBV10-3	TRBJ2-7
TGTGCCAGCAGCTTAGCGGGACAGCTGAACACTGAAGCTTTCTTT	CASSLAGQLNTEAFF	.	TRBD1	TRBV7-2	TRBJ1-1
TGTGCCAGCAGCTTAGTAGGTATGGGGACTAGCGGGAGCAATGAGCAGTTCTTC	CASSLVGMGTSGSNEQFF	.	TRBD2	TRBV11-3	TRBJ2-1
TGCGCCAGCAACTTGGGGGACAGTCATTCACCCCTCCACTTT	CASNLGDSHSPLHF	.	TRBD1	TRBV5-1	TRBJ1-6
TGCGCCAGCAGCTTTGATGGGACAGGGATATTAGAGCAGTACTTC	CASSFDGTGILEQYF	.	TRBD1	TRBV5-1	TRBJ2-7
TGTGCCAGCAGTGAATACAGATTATCATGGTATTTT	CASSEYRLSWYF	.	.	TRBV6-1	TRBJ2-3
TGCGCCAGCAGCTTGTCGCATGTTCTCCCTTTTACGCAGTATTTT	CASSLSHVLPFTQYF	.	.	TRBV5-1	TRBJ2-3
TGTGCCAGTAGTATAGTTGAGGGGGTCGGCGGGGAGCTGTTTTTT	CASSIVEGVGGELFF	once	.	TRBV19	TRBJ2-2
TGTGCCAGCAGTGAAAACTCCGGGTACACTGGCTACACCTTC	CASSENSGYTGYTF	.	.	TRBV6-1	TRBJ1-2
TGCAGCGCCCTGGGACAGGGGAAGGGGAACACTGAAGCTTTCTTT	CSALGQGKGNTEAFF	.	TRBD1	TRBV29-1	TRBJ1-1
TGTGCCAGCAGCGACCGGGACAGGGACACCGGGGAGCTGTTTTTT	CASSDRDRDTGELFF	.	TRBD1	TRBV9	TRBJ2-2
TGTGCCACCACACGGATAGACACAGATACGCAGTATTTT	CATTRIDTDTQYF	.	.	TRBV6-5	TRBJ2-3
TGTGCCTGGAACTTTGGGGGCGGGGTGGGAAACATTCAGTACTTC	CAWNFGGGVGNIQYF	.	.	TRBV30	TRBJ2-4
TGTGCCAGCAGCTTAGTCAACAATGAGCAGTTCTTC	CASSLVNNEQFF	many	.	TRBV7-8	TRBJ2-1
TGTGCTAGTGGTTTGGTACTTGGACAGGGGAGCTCCTACAATGAGCAGTTCTTC	CASGLVLGQGSSYNEQFF	.	TRBD1	TRBV12-5	TRBJ2-1
TGTGCCAGCAGTTTAACTGCCTACGAGCAGTACTTC	CASSLTAYEQYF	.	.	TRBV28	TRBJ2-7
TGTGCCAGCAGTGATATGTCTAGCCGCACCGGGGAGCTGTTTTTT	CASSDMSSRTGELFF	.	.	TRBV6-1	TRBJ2-2
TGTGCCAGCAGCTTCTCTCTTCGGCTGGATAGCACAGATACGCAGTATTTT	CASSFSLRLDSTDTQYF	.	.	TRBV7-3	TRBJ2-3
TGCGCCAGCAGCTTGACTAGCCGACCCGGGGAGCTGTTTTTT	CASSLTSRPGELFF	.	.	TRBV5-1	TRBJ2-2
TGTGCCAGCAGCCCGGGGCTGGGGTACACCGGGGAGCTGTTTTTT	CASSPGLGYTGELFF	once	.	TRBV7-7	TRBJ2-2
TGTGCCATCAGTGAGTCCTCGTACGAGCAGTACTTC	CAISESSYEQYF	.	.	TRBV10-3	TRBJ2-7